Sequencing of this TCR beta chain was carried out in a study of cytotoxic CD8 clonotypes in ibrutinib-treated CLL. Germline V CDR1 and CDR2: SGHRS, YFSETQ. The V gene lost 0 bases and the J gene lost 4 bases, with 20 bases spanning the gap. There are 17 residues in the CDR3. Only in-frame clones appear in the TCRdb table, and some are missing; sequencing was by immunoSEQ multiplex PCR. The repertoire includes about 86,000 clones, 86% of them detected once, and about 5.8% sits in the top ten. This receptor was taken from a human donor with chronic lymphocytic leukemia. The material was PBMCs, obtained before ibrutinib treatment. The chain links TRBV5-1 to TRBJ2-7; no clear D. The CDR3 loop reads CASSLVLSGRNKYEQYF. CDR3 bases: TGCGCCAGCAGCTTGGTTCTCTCTGGTAGAAACAAGTACGAGCAGTACTTC.